The clone carrying this T cell receptor (beta chain) occurred once. Its target is not known. This entry comes from a study of T cells in localized non-small cell lung cancer. General study findings and limits: Uninvolved adjacent lung, not tumor, had the highest T cell clonality. Owing to sequencing of a solitary tumor region, heterogeneity cannot be discounted. Among blood samples, higher T cell density accompanied longer overall survival. Turning up in adjacent lung were a median roughly 60 of the top 100 tumor clones.

Generated by immunoSEQ multiplex PCR, the TCRdb table keeps only in-frame clones and is missing some. The sample records several thousand clones, around three fifths being singletons. This CDR3 spans 12 amino acids. Trimming took 10 bases from V and 5 from J, leaving 14 bases between them. Germline V gene data show CDR1 as LNHDA and CDR2 as SQIVND (reference sequence). The starting material was lymph node tissue, obtained before any cancer treatment. The receptor comes from a male donor aged 60 or over with stage I squamous cell lung carcinoma. The gene calls are TRBV19 and TRBJ2-5; weak D call: TRBD2 (6 bases). CDR3 amino acids: CATRGGLETQYF. CDR3 bases: TGTGCCACACGTGGGGGACTTGAGACCCAGTACTTC.